One sample yielded the 26 T cell receptor beta chains listed below, sequenced in a study of blood T cells in healthy people across ages. Using a J-beta primer mix together with a sample-barcoded 5' primer, a second PCR was run for roughly 6 to 12 cycles. One entry per CDR3 protein results from TCRdb running MiXCR on the 5' RACE reads. Altogether about 290,000 distinct CDR3 sequences are present, 25% to 30% being singletons, with the ten largest covering 29%. The sequencing input was blood. These receptors were taken from a woman in her 70s in good health.

The chain carries TRBV7-3 and TRBJ2-3; D is perhaps TRBD2 (6 bases). V was cut by 3 bases and J by 0 bases, with 16 bases left in between. Germline loops: CDR1 SGHTA, CDR2 FQGTGA. The CDR3 is 17 amino acids. CDR3 sequence reads: CASSFTPLASSTDTQYF. The CDR3 DNA follows: TGTGCCAGCAGCTTCACGCCCCTAGCGAGTAGCACAGATACGCAGTATTTT. The full variable domain, rest sourced from reference TRBV7-3 and TRBJ2-3, is GAGVSQTPSNKVTEKGKYVELRCDPISGHTALYWYRQSLGQGPEFLIYFQGTGAADDSGLPNDRFFAVRPEGSVSTLKIQRTERGDSAVYLCASSFTPLASSTDTQYFGPGTRLTVL.

The chain employs TRBV28 and TRBJ2-5, with 7 bases fitting TRBD1. Per the germline V gene, CDR1 is MDHEN and CDR2 is SYDVKM. CDR3 size: 14 residues. The J segment lost 2 bases and the V segment lost 4 bases, leaving 4 bases of the junction unmatched. The CDR3 sequence: CASSYGQVQETQYF. The CDR3 DNA sequence: TGTGCCAGCAGTTATGGACAGGTTCAAGAGACCCAGTACTTC.

This sequence joins TRBV19 and TRBJ2-7, with 7 bases lining up with TRBD1. The CDR3 length is 15 residues. V shed 4 bases and J 0 bases; nucleotides not matched to a gene: 6. Germline CDR1 and CDR2: LNHDA and SQIVND (reference sequence). The CDR3, as DNA: TGTGCCAGTAGTACTTCCGGGACAGCCTCCTACGAGCAGTACTTC. This translates into CASSTSGTASYEQYF.

The sample holds one count of this clonotype. The chain has TRBV20-1 and TRBJ1-1; D ambiguous. Germline CDR1 and CDR2: DFQATT and SNEGSKA (reference sequence). CDR3 length: 13 residues. The V end was cut by 3 bases, the J end by 1 base, with 9 bases between. The CDR3 reads CSASRMTNTEAFF. Here the CDR3 DNA reads TGCAGTGCTAGTCGGATGACGAACACTGAAGCTTTCTTT.

This clonotype has a handful of counts. The V call is TRBV6-1, the J call TRBJ2-5, with 9 positions matching TRBD2. Gene TRBJ2-1 matches the end of the DNA better, so the J call may be wrong. The germline V gene encodes CDR1 MNHNS and CDR2 SASEGT. This CDR3 comprises 15 residues. The CDR3, as DNA: TGTGCCAGCAATGGAGCGGGAGGCCACAGCAATGAGCAGTTCTTC. Protein: CASNGAGGHSNEQFF.

This clonotype showed up just a few times. This chain uses TRBV6-2 or TRBV6-3 with TRBJ2-5; D unclear. Germline V CDR1 and CDR2: MNHEY, SVGEGT. This CDR3 spans 11 amino acids. V lost 7 bases to trimming and J lost 2 bases, with 5 bases between them. The CDR3 loop is CASKRQETQYF. The CDR3 DNA sequence: TGTGCCAGCAAAAGGCAAGAGACCCAGTACTTC.

This clonotype showed up many times. The CDR3 DNA follows: TGCAGTGCTAGAGGAGGGTTTGAGGAAAAACTGTTTTTT. It translates to CSARGGFEEKLFF. This chain joins TRBV20-1 and TRBJ1-4; D uncertain. From germline, CDR1 is DFQATT and CDR2 SNEGSKA (reference sequence). Trimming shortened V by 1 base and J by 8 bases, and 11 bases separated the two germline ends. The length of the CDR3 is 13 residues.

The V call is TRBV9, the J call TRBJ2-3; TRBD2 agrees at 7 bases. In germline, CDR1 is SGDLS, CDR2 YYNGEE. After removal of 2 bases from V and 4 bases from J, the junction contained 7 bases not matched to a gene. There are 15 residues in the CDR3. The CDR3, as DNA: TGTGCCAGCAGCGTGAGCGGGGCACGCTCAGATACGCAGTATTTT. It encodes CASSVSGARSDTQYF. Variable domain in full (rest from reference TRBV9 and TRBJ2-3): DSGVTQTPKHLITATGQRVTLRCSPRSGDLSVYWYQQSLDQGLQFLIQYYNGEERAKGNILERFSAQQFPDLHSELNLSSLELGDSALYFCASSVSGARSDTQYFGPGTRLTVL.

This clonotype was picked up one time. V usage is TRBV6-1 and J usage is TRBJ2-7; D is perhaps TRBD1 (6 bases). Germline CDR1 reads MNHNS; CDR2 reads SASEGT. The CDR3 totals 12 residues. V gave up 7 bases and J gave up 3 bases, with 10 bases separating them. The CDR3 protein is CASIGQIYEQYF. CDR3 DNA: TGTGCCAGCATCGGACAGATCTACGAGCAGTACTTC.

V is TRBV7-2 and J is TRBJ2-5; D not certain. The CDR3 has 13 residues. The germline V gene encodes CDR1 SGHTA and CDR2 FQGNSA. The V and J ends lost 2 bases and 5 bases respectively, with 9 bases between them. The CDR3 reads CASSLFAVETQYF. The CDR3 coding sequence is TGTGCCAGCAGCTTATTTGCTGTGGAGACCCAGTACTTC.

A few counts support this clonotype. The chain links TRBV10-3 to TRBJ1-1, with 9 bases identical to TRBD1. CDR1 and CDR2 (germline): ENHRY, SYGVKD. The CDR3 has 14 residues. The trim removed 6 bases at V and 1 base at J, leaving 3 bases unmatched. For the CDR3, the DNA is TGTGCCATCAGGGAACAGGGGGCGAACACTGAAGCTTTCTTT. As protein: CAIREQGANTEAFF.

This clonotype was counted once. The rearrangement uses TRBV29-1 and TRBJ2-2; 7 bases agree with TRBD1. Germline CDR1 reads SQVTM; CDR2 reads ANQGSEA. CDR3 size: 13 residues. Trimming at V came to 6 bases and at J to 6 bases, leaving 7 bases not matched to a gene. The CDR3 DNA is TGCAGCGTCGAGACAGGGTGGGCCGGGGAGCTGTTTTTT. It translates to CSVETGWAGELFF.

This clonotype was detected many times. The chain couples TRBV12-3 or TRBV12-4 to TRBJ2-7; no definite D call. V was cut by 6 bases and J by 4 bases, with 13 bases left in between. The CDR3 is 13 amino acids. CDR3 bases: TGTGCCAGCAGCCTATCCTACCTGTACGAGCAGTACTTC. Protein: CASSLSYLYEQYF.

V is TRBV6-5 and J is TRBJ2-4; 7 nucleotides line up with TRBD2. Looked up from germline, CDR1 is MNHEY and CDR2 is SVGAGI. The CDR3 runs 13 residues. With V trimmed by 5 bases and J by 9 bases, 7 bases remained unmatched. CDR3 protein: CASSDLRGSIQYF. CDR3 DNA sequence: TGTGCCAGCAGTGACCTTCGCGGGAGCATTCAGTACTTC.

This clonotype was found a few times. The chain combines TRBV3-1 with TRBJ1-1, with D perhaps matching TRBD1 (6 bases). The V gene lost 2 bases and the J gene lost 6 bases, with 10 bases spanning the gap. There are 13 residues in the CDR3. Germline CDR1 LGHDT, CDR2 YNNKEL (reference sequence). CDR3 residues: CASSQPGGPEAFF. The CDR3 nucleotides read TGTGCCAGCAGCCAACCGGGGGGGCCTGAAGCTTTCTTT.

The V call is TRBV5-5, the J call TRBJ2-7, with 9 bases aligning to TRBD1. CDR3 length equals 14 residues. Germline-derived CDR1 and CDR2 are SGHKS and YYEKEE (reference sequence). The V segment lost 3 bases and the J segment 2 bases; nucleotides outside the gene matches: 3. The CDR3 region is CASSSGTGTYEQYF. The DNA of the CDR3 is TGTGCCAGCAGCTCCGGGACAGGGACCTACGAGCAGTACTTC.

This clonotype appeared many times. This chain uses TRBV29-1 with TRBJ2-1; maybe TRBD1 (5 bases). The CDR3 runs to 12 residues. Germline V gene data show CDR1 as SQVTM and CDR2 as ANQGSEA. Between the trimmed V and J ends, which lost 1 base and 10 bases, there was a span of 11 bases. This chain's CDR3 is CSVEGGKGEQFF. The CDR3, as DNA: TGCAGCGTTGAAGGCGGAAAGGGGGAGCAGTTCTTC.

In this sample, this clonotype turned up a few times. The chain carries TRBV7-3 and TRBJ2-3, with D possibly TRBD2 on 6 matching bases. Trimming stripped 5 bases from V and 4 bases from J, with 19 bases between. Per germline, CDR1 SGHTA and CDR2 FQGTGA. The CDR3 consists of 16 residues. The CDR3 protein is CASSPDAGSRPDTQYF. In DNA form, the CDR3 reads TGTGCCAGCAGCCCAGACGCGGGATCCCGCCCAGATACGCAGTATTTT.

The chain carries TRBV9 and TRBJ2-5, with 13 bases fitting TRBD2. The CDR3 totals 15 residues. Germline V gene data show CDR1 as SGDLS and CDR2 as YYNGEE. V was pared by 5 bases and J by 3 bases, with 4 bases of the junction left unmatched. The CDR3 nucleotides are TGTGCCAGCAGTGCCGGGACTAGCGGGAAAGAGACCCAGTACTTC. Its translation is CASSAGTSGKETQYF.

This clonotype was observed many times. The chain uses TRBV28 and TRBJ2-1; the match to TRBD1 covers 10 bases. CDR3 size: 14 residues. The V gene's germline CDR1 is MDHEN and CDR2 SYDVKM. The V gene end was trimmed by 1 base and the J gene end by 8 bases; junction bases not matched to a gene: 2. CDR3 bases: TGTGCCAGCAGTTTATTGGGGACAGGGGATGAGCAGTTCTTC. Its translation: CASSLLGTGDEQFF.

This clonotype has ten or more counts. V usage is TRBV7-8 and J usage is TRBJ1-6; TRBD1 agrees at 9 bases. Germline CDR1 and CDR2: SGHVS and FQNEAQ. J lost 10 bases, V lost 4 bases, and 8 bases had no gene match. CDR3 size: 15 residues. CDR3 sequence reads: CASSSTGGRQSPLHF. Here the CDR3 DNA reads TGTGCCAGCAGCTCCACAGGGGGCCGGCAATCACCCCTCCACTTT.

The J gene is TRBJ2-7, the V gene TRBV5-4, with D maybe TRBD2 (6 bases). Trimming left V 0 bases short and J 6 bases short, with 10 bases between. The CDR3 totals 13 residues. Germline lookup yields CDR1 SGHNT and CDR2 YYREEE (reference sequence). CDR3 region: CASSLVGGGEQYF. In DNA form, the CDR3 reads TGTGCCAGCAGCTTGGTTGGGGGAGGCGAGCAGTACTTC.

This clonotype has a handful of counts. The rearrangement joins TRBV18 to TRBJ2-3, with 8 bases identical to TRBD1. Germline values: CDR1 KGHSH, CDR2 LQKENI. This CDR3 has 17 residues. Unmatched junction bases numbered 15, after V lost 5 bases and J lost 5 bases. The CDR3 DNA sequence: TGTGCCAGCTCAGTCCCGGGACAGGCACCATGGATAGATACGCAGTATTTT. This sequence encodes CASSVPGQAPWIDTQYF.

CDR3 sequence reads: CASSDRTGNEQFF. CDR3 DNA: TGTGCCAGCAGTGACCGGACGGGCAATGAGCAGTTCTTC. The chain links TRBV2 to TRBJ2-5; no definite D call. The J call is doubtful: the DNA matches TRBJ2-1 better. CDR3 length: 13 residues. Germline V gene lookup returns CDR1 SNHLY and CDR2 FYNNEI.

The table lists this clonotype with a few counts. The V and J genes are TRBV28 and TRBJ2-5; 11 bases are shared with TRBD2. The last part of the DNA fits TRBJ2-1 better; the J call may be wrong. The CDR3 totals 15 residues. Germline assignment: CDR1 MDHEN and CDR2 SYDVKM. CDR3 in amino acids: CASTPGTSGYNEQFF. The CDR3 DNA is TGTGCCAGCACACCCGGGACTAGCGGCTACAATGAGCAGTTCTTC.

CDR3 sequence: CASSPGTTAGDTQYF. The CDR3 DNA reads TGTGCCAGCAGCCCCGGGACTACCGCGGGAGATACGCAGTATTTT. The J gene is TRBJ2-3, the V gene TRBV3-1, with 7 bases fitting TRBD2. The junction had 9 bases not matched to a gene; V was cut back by 4 bases and J by 5 bases. CDR1 is LGHDT and CDR2 is YNNKEL in the germline V gene (reference sequence). The CDR3 spans 15 residues.